This TCR beta chain was observed in a study of shared clonotypes between healthy human individuals. Study-wide points: About 4.5% of naive CD4 clonotypes were common to several donors.

A word on this clone: No antigen is known for it.

At deep level, the assay was performed. Clones were read by immunoSEQ multiplex PCR, and TCRdb kept only the in-frame ones, dropping some. The sample consists of about 1.5 million clones, 95% to 99% of them appearing once. This receptor was identified in a young man in good health. The sequencing input was naive CD4+ T cells sorted from blood. This sample's subset: CD45RA+ positively selected.

This CDR3 reads CASSLRPSGLTDTQYF. The CDR3 DNA follows: TGCGCCAGCAGCCTCCGGCCCAGCGGACTCACAGATACGCAGTATTTT. V and J are TRBV4-1 and TRBJ2-3, with TRBD2 as a possible D gene (5 bases). This CDR3 contains 16 residues. The V end lost 4 bases, the J end lost 2 bases, and 16 bases lay between the germline ends. The germline V gene has CDR1 MGHRA and CDR2 YSYEKL.